The sequence of this T cell receptor beta chain was determined in a study of blood T cell repertoires in COVID-19. Seattle-derived patients entered the study during active infection and were followed longitudinally. The CDR3 contains 13 residues. Germline V CDR1 and CDR2: SGHTA, FQGNSA. Trimming left V 5 bases short and J 6 bases short, with 13 bases between. Sequencing was performed with immunoSEQ multiplex PCR; in TCRdb, only in-frame clones are kept and a portion is missing. The data hold roughly 480,000 clones, with roughly 89% observed a single time. The table lists this clone with a count of one.

This clonotype originated in a man between 18 and 35 years old with COVID-19, enrolled during active disease. Sequencing used peripheral blood. The gene calls are TRBV7-2 and TRBJ1-2; TRBD1 might be the D (6 bases). CDR3 coding DNA: TGTGCCAGCAGCAAACTCAGACAGGATGGCTACACCTTC. Its protein is CASSKLRQDGYTF. The full variable domain, in which reference TRBV7-2 and TRBJ1-2 provide the parts outside the CDR3, is GAGVSQSPSNKVTEKGKDVELRCDPISGHTALYWYRQSLGQGLEFLIYFQGNSAPDKSGLPSDRFSAERTGGSVSTLTIQRTQQEDSAVYLCASSKLRQDGYTFGSGTRLTVV.